These 23 T cell receptor beta chains were all obtained from the same sample, sequenced in a study of vaccination and CD4 T cells after COVID-19. Cultured CD4+ T cell DNA was sequenced using the Oncomine TCR Beta short-read assay. Using the QIAamp micro DNA kit, genomic DNA was extracted from the CD4+ T cells that had been cultured. MiXCR was run by TCRdb on the PCR reads, yielding one entry per CDR3 protein. This sample has about 9,500 distinct CDR3 sequences, with 25% to 35% found just once. What these receptors recognize is not known. Noted treatment: roughly 11-day PBMC culture with coronavirus spike peptide pools or control peptides (ViraFEST assay). From the unexposed donor, CD4+ T cells were collected ahead of the COVID-19 pandemic (2011-2018). The sequencing input was CD4+ T cells from blood, cultured in vitro. Receptors originate from a human donor in good health.

The rearrangement links TRBV20-1 to TRBJ2-3, with 7 bases fitting TRBD1. This CDR3 is built from 16 residues. CDR1 DFQATT and CDR2 SNEGSKA come from the germline V gene (reference sequence). The V gene end was trimmed by 1 base and the J gene end by 0 bases; junction bases not matched to a gene: 7. This CDR3 is CSARASTGFSTDTQYF. The CDR3 region has the DNA TGCAGTGCTAGAGCCTCGACAGGGTTTAGCACAGATACGCAGTATTTT.

J is TRBJ2-2 and V is TRBV9; TRBD2 matches at 8 bases. The germline V gene encodes CDR1 SGDLS and CDR2 YYNGEE. Trimming took 5 bases from V and 1 from J; bases not matched to a gene: 4. This CDR3 comprises 15 residues. Here the CDR3 DNA reads TGTGCCAGCAGTATTAGCGGGATGAACACCGGGGAGCTGTTTTTT. It codes for CASSISGMNTGELFF. The entire variable domain, with the rest obtained from reference TRBV9 and TRBJ2-2, is as follows: DSGVTQTPKHLITATGQRVTLRCSPRSGDLSVYWYQQSLDQGLQFLIQYYNGEERAKGNILERFSAQQFPDLHSELNLSSLELGDSALYFCASSISGMNTGELFFGEGSRLTVL.

This clonotype was detected only a few times. This chain uses TRBV5-4 with TRBJ2-5; no definite D call. The germline V gene has CDR1 SGHNT and CDR2 YYREEE (reference sequence). V lost 4 bases and J lost 4, with 14 bases in between. The CDR3 covers 14 residues. The CDR3: CASSGIELGETQYF. CDR3 nucleotide sequence: TGTGCCAGCAGCGGAATAGAGCTTGGAGAGACCCAGTACTTC.

A word on this clonotype: The junction and the germline gene differ at one end; a read error may be behind it. This rearrangement joins TRBV2 to TRBJ2-3; 9 bases match TRBD1. CDR1 is SNHLY and CDR2 is FYNNEI in the germline V gene. The CDR3 extends over 14 amino acids. The CDR3 loop reads CASSGTISGTGLHF. CDR3 coding DNA: TGTGCCAGCAGTGGAACGATTAGTGGGACAGGGCTCCATTTT.

The V call is TRBV12-3 or TRBV12-4, the J call TRBJ1-5; 8 bases fit TRBD1. The CDR3 has 16 residues. J lost 4 bases, V lost 0 bases, and 5 bases had no gene match. CDR3 in DNA: TGTGCCAGCAGTTTAGCTGACAGGGGATCAAATCAGCCCCAGCATTTT. It encodes CASSLADRGSNQPQHF.

The chain recombines TRBV5-4 with TRBJ1-1; TRBD1 is a possible D gene (5 bases). CDR3 length: 15 residues. V was cut by 0 bases and J by 7 bases, with 16 bases left in between. Looked up from germline, CDR1 is SGHNT and CDR2 is YYREEE (reference sequence). Written as DNA, the CDR3 is TGTGCCAGCAGCTTGGGAGCTGCGGGGGGGGGTGAAGCTTTCTTT. Residues: CASSLGAAGGGEAFF.

The chain employs TRBV6-5 and TRBJ2-7, with 9 bases lining up with TRBD2. CDR1 and CDR2 (germline): MNHEY, SVGAGI. This CDR3 region has 17 residues. Trimming removed 4 bases from V and 0 bases from J; junction bases left unmatched: 10. CDR3 in DNA: TGTGCCAGCAGTTCGGAGTTGAGCGGGAGGCTCTCCTACGAGCAGTACTTC. Amino acids: CASSSELSGRLSYEQYF.

The CDR3 bases are TGTGCCAGCAGCTGGGTGGGACAGCCAACCGGGGAGCTGTTTTTT. Amino acids: CASSWVGQPTGELFF. The chain combines TRBV5-4 with TRBJ2-2, with 7 bases aligning to TRBD1. The CDR3 covers 15 residues. The V and J ends lost 3 bases and 5 bases, in that order; junction bases with no gene match: 7. The germline CDR1 and CDR2 sequences are SGHNT and YYREEE (reference sequence).

This clonotype was seen more than once but under ten times. This chain uses TRBV20-1 with TRBJ1-2; D might be TRBD1 (5 bases). V was pared by 2 bases and J by 1 base, with 11 bases between. CDR1 DFQATT and CDR2 SNEGSKA come from the germline V gene (reference sequence). This CDR3 is 14 amino acids long. The CDR3 nucleotides are TGCAGTGCTAGAAGACCGGGGCTTAACTATGGCTACACCTTC. This sequence encodes CSARRPGLNYGYTF.

The chain carries TRBV2 and TRBJ1-2; no reliable D call. V was pared by 6 bases and J by 5 bases, with 16 bases between. This CDR3 has 14 amino acids. In germline, CDR1 is SNHLY, CDR2 FYNNEI. CDR3 DNA sequence: TGTGCCAGCAGGCAGTGGACGGAACAGTATGGCTACACCTTC. Amino acid sequence: CASRQWTEQYGYTF.

This clonotype was seen just once. The CDR3 nucleotides read TGCAGCGTGGACAGGCCTGGGGCCAACGTCCTGACTTTC. This sequence encodes CSVDRPGANVLTF. The rearrangement links TRBV29-1 to TRBJ2-6, with TRBD1 matching over 7 bases. The CDR3 is 13 residues long. The V gene's germline CDR1 is SQVTM and CDR2 ANQGSEA. V lost 6 bases and J lost 2; bases outside the gene matches: 1.

The chain carries TRBV7-3 and TRBJ2-7; TRBD1 aligns across 9 bases. V was pared by 3 bases and J by 6 bases, with 6 bases of the junction left unmatched. Germline V gene lookup returns CDR1 SGHTA and CDR2 FQGTGA. The CDR3 contains 14 residues. This chain's CDR3 is CASSFGTGSGEQYF. The CDR3 region has the DNA TGTGCCAGCAGCTTTGGGACAGGGTCGGGCGAGCAGTACTTC.

The V call is TRBV7-9, the J call TRBJ2-7, with 7 bases matching TRBD2. Germline V lookup: CDR1 SEHNR, CDR2 FQNEAQ (reference sequence). J lost 1 base, V lost 1 base, and 4 bases had no gene match. The length of the CDR3 is 15 residues. The CDR3 loop is CASSLGGGSSYEQYF. As DNA, the CDR3 is TGTGCCAGCAGCTTAGGCGGCGGGAGTTCCTACGAGCAGTACTTC.

This clonotype qualifies as medium-sized. The gene calls are TRBV20-1 and TRBJ2-3, with D perhaps matching TRBD2 (6 bases). The CDR3 length is 17 residues. Germline V gene sequence: CDR1 DFQATT, CDR2 SNEGSKA (reference sequence). Trimming removed 1 base from V and 0 bases from J, with 17 bases in between. CDR3 bases: TGCAGTGCTAGAGGCGAAATCCCCGGGAGTAGCACAGATACGCAGTATTTT. As protein: CSARGEIPGSSTDTQYF.

This clonotype was seen only once. The genes are TRBV20-1 and TRBJ2-7; TRBD2 matches 9 bases. Trimming at V came to 1 base and at J to 3 bases, leaving 10 bases not matched to a gene. Germline values: CDR1 DFQATT, CDR2 SNEGSKA (reference sequence). The CDR3 extends over 16 amino acids. The CDR3: CSARGLVAGDGYEQYF. The CDR3 nucleotides are TGCAGTGCTAGAGGCCTGGTAGCGGGAGACGGCTACGAGCAGTACTTC.

CDR3 loop: CASSLDPSGQETQYF. The CDR3, as DNA: TGCGCCAGCAGCTTGGACCCTAGCGGACAAGAGACCCAGTACTTC. The J gene is TRBJ2-5, the V gene TRBV5-1, with TRBD2 matching over 7 bases. J gave up 2 bases and V 0 bases, and 4 bases lay outside the gene matches. From germline, CDR1 is SGHRS and CDR2 YFSETQ. The CDR3 consists of 15 residues.

This chain links TRBV20-1 with TRBJ2-7, with D maybe TRBD1 (5 bases). Germline assignment: CDR1 DFQATT and CDR2 SNEGSKA (reference sequence). The CDR3 runs to 14 residues. Trimming removed 6 bases from V and 0 bases from J, with 15 bases in between. The CDR3 here is CSASLGAYSYEQYF. In DNA, the CDR3 is TGCAGTGCCTCCCTAGGGGCGTACTCCTACGAGCAGTACTTC.

This clonotype was observed a few times. The chain recombines TRBV28 with TRBJ1-5; D is perhaps TRBD1 (6 bases). Germline lookup yields CDR1 MDHEN and CDR2 SYDVKM. The CDR3 covers 15 residues. V was clipped by 1 base and J by 4 bases, with 11 bases between them. The chain's CDR3 is CASSLSGAWNQPQHF. The CDR3 DNA reads TGTGCCAGCAGTTTATCAGGGGCCTGGAATCAGCCCCAGCATTTT.

V and J are TRBV5-1 and TRBJ2-7; perhaps TRBD1 as D (5 bases). The germline CDR1 and CDR2 sequences are SGHRS and YFSETQ. The V end lost 4 bases, the J end lost 4 bases, and 24 bases lay between the germline ends. This CDR3 spans 17 amino acids. CDR3 nucleotides: TGCGCCAGCAGCGTCAGGGCAGTGCAGGCCTCTATTTACGAGCAGTACTTC. Protein product: CASSVRAVQASIYEQYF.

The CDR3 here is CASRGTSGGYEQYF. DNA of the CDR3: TGTGCCAGCAGGGGGACTAGCGGGGGCTACGAGCAGTACTTC. The chain combines TRBV2 with TRBJ2-7; 14 bases line up with TRBD2. The CDR3 spans 14 residues. The germline CDR1 and CDR2 sequences are SNHLY and FYNNEI. V lost 6 bases to trimming and J lost 3 bases; unmatched junction nucleotides: 1.

This clonotype was recorded a few times. The CDR3 DNA reads as TGTGCCAGCAGACCGGCTCGACAGGGGAATTCACCCCTCCACTTT. Protein sequence: CASRPARQGNSPLHF. The chain couples TRBV6-1 to TRBJ1-6; 8 bases fit TRBD1. The CDR3 loop spans 15 amino acids. Germline V gene data show CDR1 as MNHNS and CDR2 as SASEGT. Trimming removed 6 bases from V and 7 bases from J; junction bases left unmatched: 8.

This clonotype has only a few counts. V gene TRBV6-2 or TRBV6-3 combines with J gene TRBJ2-1, with 12 bases aligning to TRBD2. This CDR3 contains 15 residues. Germline V CDR1 and CDR2: MNHEY, SVGEGT. The junction had 4 bases not matched to a gene; V was cut back by 6 bases and J by 4 bases. Here the CDR3 reads CASSFGTSGYNEQFF. DNA for the CDR3: TGTGCCAGCAGCTTCGGGACTAGCGGGTACAATGAGCAGTTCTTC.

The gene calls are TRBV20-1 and TRBJ1-4; no clear D. Trimming took off 3 bases at V and 8 bases at J, with 7 bases between the two ends. The CDR3 contains 11 residues. The germline gives CDR1 DFQATT, CDR2 SNEGSKA (reference sequence). CDR3 bases: TGCAGTGCTAGTCTCAGCGAAAAACTGTTTTTT. This sequence encodes CSASLSEKLFF.